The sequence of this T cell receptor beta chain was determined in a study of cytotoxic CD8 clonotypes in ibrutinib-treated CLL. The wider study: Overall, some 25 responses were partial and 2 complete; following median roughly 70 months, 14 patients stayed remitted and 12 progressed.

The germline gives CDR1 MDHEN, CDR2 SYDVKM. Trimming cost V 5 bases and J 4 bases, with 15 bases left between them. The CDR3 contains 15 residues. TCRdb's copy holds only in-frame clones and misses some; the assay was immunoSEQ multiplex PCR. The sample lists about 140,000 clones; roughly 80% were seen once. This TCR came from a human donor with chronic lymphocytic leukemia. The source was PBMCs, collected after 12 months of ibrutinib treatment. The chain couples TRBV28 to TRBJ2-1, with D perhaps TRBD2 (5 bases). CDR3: CASSKSGVGYNEQFF. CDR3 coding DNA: TGTGCCAGCAGTAAGAGCGGAGTGGGGTACAATGAGCAGTTCTTC.